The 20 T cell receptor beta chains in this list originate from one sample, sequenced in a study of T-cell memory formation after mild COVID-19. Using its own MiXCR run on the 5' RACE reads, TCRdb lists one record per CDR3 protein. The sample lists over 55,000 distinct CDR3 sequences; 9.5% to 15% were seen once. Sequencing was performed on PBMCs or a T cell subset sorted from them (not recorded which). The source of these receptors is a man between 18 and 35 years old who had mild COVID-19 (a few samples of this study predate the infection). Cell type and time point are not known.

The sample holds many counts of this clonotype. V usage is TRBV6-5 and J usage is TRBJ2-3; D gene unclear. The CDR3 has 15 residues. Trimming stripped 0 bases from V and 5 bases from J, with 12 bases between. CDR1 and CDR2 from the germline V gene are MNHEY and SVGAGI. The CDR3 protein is CASSYSGKFRDTQYF. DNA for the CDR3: TGTGCCAGCAGTTACTCGGGGAAGTTCCGAGATACGCAGTATTTT.

CDR3 in DNA: TGTGCCAGAGTGACAGGGGGGGAAAAACTGTTTTTT. Protein sequence: CARVTGGEKLFF. The genes are TRBV28 and TRBJ1-4, with 9 bases matching TRBD1. CDR3 length equals 12 residues. The germline CDR1 and CDR2 sequences are MDHEN and SYDVKM. The ends lost 9 bases at V and 8 bases at J; junction bases unmatched: 4.

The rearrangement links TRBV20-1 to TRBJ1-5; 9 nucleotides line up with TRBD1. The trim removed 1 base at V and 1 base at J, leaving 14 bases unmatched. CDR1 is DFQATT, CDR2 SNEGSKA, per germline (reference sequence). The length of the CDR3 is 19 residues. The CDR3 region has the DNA TGCAGTGCTAGAGGCAGTACAGGGGGCGAATGGGACAGCAATCAGCCCCAGCATTTT. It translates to CSARGSTGGEWDSNQPQHF.

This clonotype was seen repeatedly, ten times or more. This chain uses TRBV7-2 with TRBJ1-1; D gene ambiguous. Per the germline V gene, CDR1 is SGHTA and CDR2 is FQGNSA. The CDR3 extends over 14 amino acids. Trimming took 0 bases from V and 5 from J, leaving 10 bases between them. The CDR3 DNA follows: TGTGCCAGCAGCTTAGCGCGGGGTGAGACTGAAGCTTTCTTT. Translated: CASSLARGETEAFF.

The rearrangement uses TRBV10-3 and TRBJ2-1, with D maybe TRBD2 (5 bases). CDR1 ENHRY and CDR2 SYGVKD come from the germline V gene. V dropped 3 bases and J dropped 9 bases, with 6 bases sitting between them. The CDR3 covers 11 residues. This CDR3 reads CAISERGEQFF. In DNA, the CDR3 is TGTGCCATCAGTGAACGGGGTGAGCAGTTCTTC.

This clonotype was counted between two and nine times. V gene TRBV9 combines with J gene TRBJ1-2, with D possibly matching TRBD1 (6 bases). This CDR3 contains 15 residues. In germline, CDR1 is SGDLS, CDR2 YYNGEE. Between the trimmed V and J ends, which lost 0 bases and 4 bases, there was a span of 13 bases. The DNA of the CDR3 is TGTGCCAGCAGCGTAGCGGGGGGCCCTACCTATGGCTACACCTTC. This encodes CASSVAGGPTYGYTF.

The CDR3 sequence is CASSRGSGRAQYF. The CDR3 bases are TGTGCCAGCAGCAGGGGGAGCGGGCGCGCGCAGTATTTT. The genes are TRBV11-3 and TRBJ2-3; D tentatively reads TRBD1 or TRBD2 (6 bases each). Per the germline V gene, CDR1 is SGHNT and CDR2 is YENEEA. V dropped 5 bases and J dropped 10 bases, with 16 bases sitting between them. The CDR3 length is 13 residues.

The CDR3 reads CASSQAWGTNYNNEQFF. CDR3 bases: TGTGCCAGCAGCCAAGCGTGGGGCACAAATTACAACAATGAGCAGTTCTTC. The chain carries TRBV4-2 and TRBJ2-1; tentative D call: TRBD1 (5 bases). The V gene lost 1 base and the J gene lost 5 bases, with 18 bases spanning the gap. The CDR3 covers 17 residues. The V gene's germline CDR1 is LGHNA and CDR2 YNFKEQ.

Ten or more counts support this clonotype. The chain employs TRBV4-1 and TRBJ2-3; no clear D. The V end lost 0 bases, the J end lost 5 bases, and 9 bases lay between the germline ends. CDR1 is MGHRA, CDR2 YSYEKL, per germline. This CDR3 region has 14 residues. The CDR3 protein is CASSQDWGRDTQYF. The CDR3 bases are TGCGCCAGCAGCCAAGATTGGGGTCGAGATACGCAGTATTTT.

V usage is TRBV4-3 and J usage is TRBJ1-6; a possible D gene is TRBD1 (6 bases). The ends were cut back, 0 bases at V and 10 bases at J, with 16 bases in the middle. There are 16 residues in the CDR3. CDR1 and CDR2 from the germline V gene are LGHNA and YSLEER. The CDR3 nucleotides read TGCGCCAGCAGCCAAGATCCAGGGGATTTCTCCTCACCCCTCCACTTT. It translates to CASSQDPGDFSSPLHF.

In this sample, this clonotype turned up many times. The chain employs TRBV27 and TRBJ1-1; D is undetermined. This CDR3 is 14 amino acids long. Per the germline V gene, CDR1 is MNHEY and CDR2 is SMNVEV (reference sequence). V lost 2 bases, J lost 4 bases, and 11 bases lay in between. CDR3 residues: CASSLGKVATEAFF. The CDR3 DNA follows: TGTGCCAGCAGTTTAGGGAAGGTGGCCACTGAAGCTTTCTTT.

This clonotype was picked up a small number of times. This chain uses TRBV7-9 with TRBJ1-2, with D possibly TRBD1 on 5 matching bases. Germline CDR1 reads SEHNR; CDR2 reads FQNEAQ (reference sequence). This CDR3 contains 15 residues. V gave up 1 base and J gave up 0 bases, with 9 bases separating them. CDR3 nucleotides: TGTGCCAGCAGCTTAGACAGGAGCCCTAACTATGGCTACACCTTC. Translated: CASSLDRSPNYGYTF. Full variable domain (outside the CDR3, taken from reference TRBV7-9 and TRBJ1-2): DTGVSQNPRHKITKRGQNVTFRCDPISEHNRLYWYRQTLGQGPEFLTYFQNEAQLEKSRLLSDRFSAERPKGSFSTLEIQRTEQGDSAMYLCASSLDRSPNYGYTFGSGTRLTVV.

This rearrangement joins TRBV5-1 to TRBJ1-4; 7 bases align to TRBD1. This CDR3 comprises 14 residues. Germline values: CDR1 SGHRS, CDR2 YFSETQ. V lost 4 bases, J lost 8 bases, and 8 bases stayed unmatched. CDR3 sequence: CASSTGQDREKLFF. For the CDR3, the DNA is TGCGCCAGCAGCACCGGACAGGACCGAGAAAAACTGTTTTTT.

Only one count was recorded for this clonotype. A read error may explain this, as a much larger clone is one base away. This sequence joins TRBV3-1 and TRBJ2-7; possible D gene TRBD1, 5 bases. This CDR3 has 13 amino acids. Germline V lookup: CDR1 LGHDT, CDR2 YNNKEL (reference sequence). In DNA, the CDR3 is TGTGCCAGCATCCAAGGCAGGGTCGGCGAGCAGTACGTC. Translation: CASIQGRVGEQYV.

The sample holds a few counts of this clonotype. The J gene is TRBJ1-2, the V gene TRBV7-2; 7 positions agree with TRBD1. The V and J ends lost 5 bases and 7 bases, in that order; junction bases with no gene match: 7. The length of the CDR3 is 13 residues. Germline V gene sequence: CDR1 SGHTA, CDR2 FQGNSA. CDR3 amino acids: CASSPRDSGGYTF. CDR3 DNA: TGTGCCAGCAGCCCGAGGGACAGCGGTGGCTACACCTTC.

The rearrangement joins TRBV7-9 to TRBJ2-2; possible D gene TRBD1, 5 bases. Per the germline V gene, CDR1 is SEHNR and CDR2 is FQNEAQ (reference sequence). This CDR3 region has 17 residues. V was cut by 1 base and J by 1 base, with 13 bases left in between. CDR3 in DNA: TGTGCCAGCAGCTTAGAGGTTGGGCAGGGGAACACCGGGGAGCTGTTTTTT. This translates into CASSLEVGQGNTGELFF.

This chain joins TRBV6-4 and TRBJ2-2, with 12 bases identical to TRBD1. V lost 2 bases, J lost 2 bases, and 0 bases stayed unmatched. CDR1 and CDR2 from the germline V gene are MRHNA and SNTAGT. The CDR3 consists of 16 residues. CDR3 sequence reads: CASSDGTGGNTGELFF. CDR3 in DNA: TGTGCCAGCAGTGACGGGACAGGGGGCAACACCGGGGAGCTGTTTTTT.

CDR3 sequence reads: CASSPGQGPSNQPQHF. The CDR3 bases are TGTGCCAGCAGCCCCGGACAGGGCCCTAGCAATCAGCCCCAGCATTTT. The V and J genes are TRBV6-2 or TRBV6-3 and TRBJ1-5, with 8 bases that match TRBD1. The CDR3 is 16 residues long. Trimming removed 6 bases from V and 0 bases from J; junction bases left unmatched: 7. CDR1 MNHEY and CDR2 SVGEGT come from the germline V gene.

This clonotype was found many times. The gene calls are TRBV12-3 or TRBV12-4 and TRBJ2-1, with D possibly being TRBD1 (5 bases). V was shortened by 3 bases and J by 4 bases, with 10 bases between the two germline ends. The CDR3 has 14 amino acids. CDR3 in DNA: TGTGCCAGCAGTTTGCCCTACAGGTACAATGAGCAGTTCTTC. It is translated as CASSLPYRYNEQFF.

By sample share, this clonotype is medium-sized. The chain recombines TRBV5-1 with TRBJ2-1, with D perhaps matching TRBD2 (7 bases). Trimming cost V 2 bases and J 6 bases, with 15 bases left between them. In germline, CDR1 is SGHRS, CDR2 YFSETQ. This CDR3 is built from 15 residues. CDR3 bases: TGCGCCAGCAGCTTTTTCGCGGGGGCCGCCAATGAGCAGTTCTTC. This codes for CASSFFAGAANEQFF.